This T cell receptor beta chain was found in a study of cytomegalovirus exposure and HLA in healthy donors. Although they were nominally healthy when sampled, donors likely had unrecorded immune exposures. Comments on this clone: Its antigen is as yet unknown.

Trimming left V 1 base short and J 8 bases short, with 8 bases between. The CDR3 contains 12 residues. CDR1 and CDR2 from the germline V gene are MNHEY and SMNVEV (reference sequence). Study results and caveats: Available immune exposure information was restricted to CMV serostatus only. Overall, under 200 TCR beta chains were annotated as cytomegalovirus-associated. Most CMV-associated TCR beta chains appeared HLA-restricted in a later analysis.

A multiplex PCR was run with 60 Vbeta primers and 13 Jbeta primers. Generated by immunoSEQ multiplex PCR, the TCRdb table keeps only in-frame clones and is missing some. Altogether 100,000 to 150,000 clones are present, approximately 80% being singletons, with the ten largest covering 8.8%. Sequencing was carried out using PBMCs. The gene calls are TRBV27 and TRBJ1-2; possible D gene TRBD1, 5 bases. This clonotype was sampled from a female donor in good health and CMV-seropositive. This CDR3 is CASSLYRQGYTF. The CDR3 DNA sequence: TGTGCCAGCAGTTTATACAGGCAGGGCTACACCTTC.